This T cell receptor (beta chain) was sequenced for a study of breast tumors, draining lymph nodes, adjacent tissues. Study-level results: Tumor TCR diversity was below lymph nodes but above nontumor tissue. The data were judged consistent with most tumor T cells coming from lymph node and expanding in tumor. Luminal-like breast cancer showed significantly greater tumor-nontumor repertoire similarity than basal-like breast cancer did. The lymph node origin of tumor T cells was framed as consistent with a hypothesis, not demonstrated.

Breast cancer patients provided tissue from their axillary draining lymph nodes. The CDR3 spans 14 residues. The germline V gene encodes CDR1 DFQATT and CDR2 SNEGSKA (reference sequence). After removal of 0 bases from V and 3 bases from J, the junction contained 4 bases not matched to a gene. In its sample, this clonotype was seen many times. Its antigen is currently unknown. TCRdb reprocessed the multiplex PCR reads with MiXCR, giving one entry per CDR3 protein. The sample shows approximately 120,000 distinct CDR3 sequences, approximately 22% of them seen only once. The sequenced sample consisted of axillary lymph node tissue. This TCR was recovered from a female donor with breast cancer. Some clones in this sample may be carry-over from other donors' samples. The genes are TRBV20-1 and TRBJ2-7; 8 bases fit TRBD1. The CDR3 DNA is TGCAGTGCTAGAGATCACAGGGGGAACTACGAGCAGTACTTC. This translates into CSARDHRGNYEQYF.